This is a list of T cell receptor beta chains from one sample in a study of T cell responses to AZD1222 COVID-19 vaccine. Data came from immunoSEQ multiplex PCR; TCRdb stores just in-frame clones and leaves some out. The sample has about 140,000 clones, more than 75% seen once. The sample here was peripheral blood, taken 28 days after the second AZD1222 dose. The receptors here all came from an adult who received the AZD1222 COVID-19 vaccine. Each CDR3 is given with its conserved first and last residue. A D gene is named only where the DNA matches it firmly. Some rows mark clone size as missing; the rest say once, few, many or name a class of expanded clone.

CDR3nt | CDR3aa | v_gene | abundance | d_gene | j_gene
TGTGCCAGCAGCGCAGGACTGCTGGACGAGAACACTGAAGCTTTCTTT | CASSAGLLDENTEAFF | TRBV9 | - | - | TRBJ1-1
TGTGCCAGCAGCCAAGTACGTGGGGCACCCCTCCACTTT | CASSQVRGAPLHF | TRBV4-2 | - | - | TRBJ1-6
TGTGCCAGCAGCCCGGCTGGCGGGAAGCAAGAGACCCAGTACTTC | CASSPAGGKQETQYF | TRBV7-2 | - | - | TRBJ2-5
TGTGCCAGTAGCCCGCCAGGGAGAACTGAAGCTTTCTTT | CASSPPGRTEAFF | TRBV19 | - | - | TRBJ1-1
TGTGCCAGCAGCCCACCGGGGCAGGGGGCTGAAAAACTGTTTTTT | CASSPPGQGAEKLFF | TRBV3-1/TRBV3-2 | - | TRBD1 | TRBJ1-4
TGTGCCAGCAGCGTAGGTCAGGGTGACTCACCCCTCCACTTT | CASSVGQGDSPLHF | TRBV9 | - | - | TRBJ1-6
TGCAGCGTTGAAGAGTCGTTAGCGGGAGTATTGCATGAGCAGTTCTTC | CSVEESLAGVLHEQFF | TRBV29-1 | once | TRBD2 | TRBJ2-1
TGTGCCAGCAGTGAAGCCAGCGACAGGGACGGCTACACCTTC | CASSEASDRDGYTF | TRBV2 | - | TRBD1 | TRBJ1-2
TGTGCCAGCAGCCAAGGTTTCCAGGGATCCTATGGCTACACCTTC | CASSQGFQGSYGYTF | TRBV3-1/TRBV3-2 | - | - | TRBJ1-2
TGTGCCACTTCCAGGGGGCTTGGCAGGAACACTGAAGCTTTCTTT | CATSRGLGRNTEAFF | TRBV19 | - | TRBD1 | TRBJ1-1
TGCGCCAGCAGCCCCACGGGCAGGAGCTTTAACACCGGGGAGCTGTTTTTT | CASSPTGRSFNTGELFF | TRBV5-1 | - | - | TRBJ2-2
TGCGCCAGCAGCTTGGAAGGGTTTACTGAAGCTTTCTTT | CASSLEGFTEAFF | TRBV5-1 | once | - | TRBJ1-1
TGCGCCAGCAGCTTGGGACCGGGACAGGGGGGATCACCCCTCCACTTT | CASSLGPGQGGSPLHF | TRBV5-1 | - | TRBD1 | TRBJ1-6
TGCAGCGCGGTGGGGAACACTGAAGCTTTCTTT | CSAVGNTEAFF | TRBV29-1 | - | - | TRBJ1-1
TGCGCCAGCAGCTTGTGGGGGTCTGGGGCCAACGTCCTGACTTTC | CASSLWGSGANVLTF | TRBV5-1 | - | - | TRBJ2-6
TGTGCCAGCAGCTTCCGTGCGAGCTCCTACGAGCAGTACTTC | CASSFRASSYEQYF | TRBV5-6 | - | - | TRBJ2-7
TGTGCCAGTAGTTCAAAGGCAGGACTCACGGGGAATGAGCAGTTCTTC | CASSSKAGLTGNEQFF | TRBV19 | - | - | TRBJ2-1
TGCGCCAGCAGCCCGGGACAGGGGTGGGCTGAAGCTTTCTTT | CASSPGQGWAEAFF | TRBV5-1 | - | TRBD1 | TRBJ1-1
TGTGCCAGCAGCTCCGGACAATTTAACACCGGGGAGCTGTTTTTT | CASSSGQFNTGELFF | TRBV5-4 | - | - | TRBJ2-2
TGTGCCATCAGTGAGACAGGGGGCTCAACACCCCTCCACTTT | CAISETGGSTPLHF | TRBV10-3 | - | TRBD1 | TRBJ1-6
TGTGCCAGCAGCTTATCCCTTTTATCTGGGGCCAACGTCCTGACTTTC | CASSLSLLSGANVLTF | TRBV7-6 | few | - | TRBJ2-6
TGTGCCAGCAAGGTGAACACTGAAGCTTTCTTT | CASKVNTEAFF | TRBV11-2 | - | - | TRBJ1-1
TGTGCCAGCAGCTTAGAGACGTCAGGTAGCCATGGCTACACCTTC | CASSLETSGSHGYTF | TRBV7-3 | once | - | TRBJ1-2
TGTGCCAGCAGCCTCGGGTCGGACAGGGCTACTAATTTCTATGGCTACACCTTC | CASSLGSDRATNFYGYTF | TRBV3-1/TRBV3-2 | once | TRBD1 | TRBJ1-2
TGCAGCGTAGTCCCCAGGGACACTGAGCAGTTCTTC | CSVVPRDTEQFF | TRBV29-1 | - | - | TRBJ2-1
TGTGCCAGCAGTTCCCGCCAGGGGTCCCCTGGGAAGGACACGCAGTATTTT | CASSSRQGSPGKDTQYF | TRBV28 | - | - | TRBJ2-3
TGTGCCAGCAGCGTACCGGCGGCAGGCGGTGACACTGAAGCTTTCTTT | CASSVPAAGGDTEAFF | TRBV9 | - | - | TRBJ1-1
TGTGCCACCAGCTACAAGGGACAGGGCCTCTATGGCTACACCTTC | CATSYKGQGLYGYTF | TRBV15 | - | TRBD1 | TRBJ1-2
TGTGCCAGCAGGCACCCAGGGACTTCAAATGAGCAGTTCTTC | CASRHPGTSNEQFF | TRBV7-9 | - | - | TRBJ2-1
TGTGCCAGCAGTAGCGGCGCTGAAGCTTTCTTT | CASSSGAEAFF | TRBV2 | - | - | TRBJ1-1
TGTGCCAGCAGGCAGGGCCCTTCCTACGAGCAGTACTTC | CASRQGPSYEQYF | TRBV2 | once | - | TRBJ2-7
TGTGCCAGCACCCCCGGACAAATTGAAGCTTTCTTT | CASTPGQIEAFF | TRBV2 | - | - | TRBJ1-1
TGTGCCAGCAGCGTAGCTACTGGGGGATGGACTAGCGGGAGAAGCAATGAGCAGTTCTTC | CASSVATGGWTSGRSNEQFF | TRBV9 | - | TRBD2 | TRBJ2-1
TGTGCCAGCCACCACGTCGGGGGCGCGGGGGGCTACACCTTC | CASHHVGGAGGYTF | TRBV2 | - | - | TRBJ1-2
TGTGCCAGCAGCTTACTAGCGGGGCTAACCAATGAGCAGTTCTTC | CASSLLAGLTNEQFF | TRBV3-1/TRBV3-2 | - | TRBD2 | TRBJ2-1
TGTGCCAGCAGCCCCCAATTATACGAGCAGTACTTC | CASSPQLYEQYF | TRBV7-9 | - | - | TRBJ2-7
TGTGCCAGCAGCTTGTTTGGGACAGGGGGCGACGAGCAGTACTTC | CASSLFGTGGDEQYF | TRBV7-9 | - | TRBD1 | TRBJ2-7
TGTGCCAGCAGACCGGACAGGGGGGGTCTCAAAACAGGAGGCGAGACCCAGTACTTC | CASRPDRGGLKTGGETQYF | TRBV5-5 | - | TRBD1 | TRBJ2-5
TGTGCCAGCGGACAGGGTAAAAGGGAGACCCAGTACTTC | CASGQGKRETQYF | TRBV19 | - | TRBD1 | TRBJ2-5
TGTGCCACCAGCAGAGCAACGAGCATGAACACTGAAGCTTTCTTT | CATSRATSMNTEAFF | TRBV15 | - | - | TRBJ1-1
TGTGCCAGCTCGGGCAGGAACTATGGCTACACCTTC | CASSGRNYGYTF | TRBV5-5 | - | - | TRBJ1-2
TGTGCCAGCAGCCCGACCGGGACAGGGGGTGTCAACTATGGCTACACCTTC | CASSPTGTGGVNYGYTF | TRBV7-9 | - | TRBD1 | TRBJ1-2
TGTGCCAGCAGCTTAGCGAGAGACAATGAGCAGTTCTTC | CASSLARDNEQFF | TRBV7-3 | - | - | TRBJ2-1
TGCGCCAGCAGCTTAACCACAGATACGCAGTATTTT | CASSLTTDTQYF | TRBV5-1 | once | - | TRBJ2-3
TGTGCCAGCTCACCGGGCACCGTTTACAATGAGCAGTTCTTC | CASSPGTVYNEQFF | TRBV18 | - | - | TRBJ2-1
TGCGCCAGCAGCTGGCAGGGGCTCCGGGGCACCGGGGAGCTGTTTTTT | CASSWQGLRGTGELFF | TRBV5-1 | - | - | TRBJ2-2
TGTGCCAGCAGCCCTGGGATAGCGGGGGATCAGTATTTT | CASSPGIAGDQYF | TRBV11-3 | - | TRBD2 | TRBJ2-3
TGTGCCAGCTCAATGGACAGGGGTGAAACTGAAGCTTTCTTT | CASSMDRGETEAFF | TRBV18 | - | TRBD1 | TRBJ1-1